The 19 T cell receptor beta chains reported below all come from one sample, sequenced in a study of T cell responses to AZD1222 COVID-19 vaccine. TCRdb keeps only in-frame clones here, not all; method: immunoSEQ multiplex PCR. The sample records about 150,000 clones, around nine tenths being singletons. This material consisted of peripheral blood, taken 28 days after the second AZD1222 dose. These receptors originate from an adult who received the AZD1222 COVID-19 vaccine.

This chain connects TRBV4-3 to TRBJ1-2; D remains ambiguous. The ends were cut back, 4 bases at V and 2 bases at J, with 14 bases in the middle. This CDR3 has 15 amino acids. Germline V CDR1 and CDR2: LGHNA, YSLEER. The CDR3 here is CASSRADTRNYGYTF. DNA for the CDR3: TGCGCCAGCAGCCGGGCTGACACGAGAAACTATGGCTACACCTTC.

This chain connects TRBV9 to TRBJ2-6; no firm D call. CDR1 is SGDLS and CDR2 is YYNGEE in the germline V gene. This CDR3 region has 15 residues. V was pared by 3 bases and J by 1 base, with 8 bases between. The CDR3 protein is CASSARYSGANVLTF. The CDR3 nucleotides are TGTGCCAGCAGCGCCCGGTATTCTGGGGCCAACGTCCTGACTTTC.

The rearrangement links TRBV7-2 to TRBJ2-7; D ambiguous. The CDR3 length is 14 residues. The V gene lost 1 base and the J gene lost 0 bases, with 7 bases spanning the gap. Germline V lookup: CDR1 SGHTA, CDR2 FQGNSA. This CDR3 is CASSLVRSSYEQYF. The CDR3 nucleotides read TGTGCCAGCAGCTTAGTCAGGAGCTCCTACGAGCAGTACTTC. Full variable domain (remainder filled in from reference TRBV7-2 and TRBJ2-7): GAGVSQSPSNKVTEKGKDVELRCDPISGHTALYWYRQSLGQGLEFLIYFQGNSAPDKSGLPSDRFSAERTGGSVSTLTIQRTQQEDSAVYLCASSLVRSSYEQYFGPGTRLTVT.

The J gene is TRBJ2-5, the V gene TRBV12-3 or TRBV12-4; D is unclear. CDR3 length: 13 amino acids. Trimming removed 10 bases at V and 4 bases at J, with 16 bases between. This chain's CDR3 is CATKKSVRETQYF. As DNA, the CDR3 is TGTGCCACCAAGAAAAGCGTGAGAGAGACCCAGTACTTC.

V usage is TRBV7-9 and J usage is TRBJ1-6, with D maybe TRBD1 (6 bases). V was shortened by 5 bases and J by 2 bases, with 13 bases between the two germline ends. The CDR3 runs 16 residues. Germline-derived CDR1 and CDR2 are SEHNR and FQNEAQ (reference sequence). CDR3 sequence: CASSARGATYNSPLHF. For the CDR3, the DNA is TGTGCCAGCAGCGCCCGGGGGGCTACCTATAATTCACCCCTCCACTTT.

This chain links TRBV25-1 with TRBJ1-2, with 9 bases identical to TRBD1. Germline V lookup: CDR1 MGHDK, CDR2 SYGVNS. V gave up 6 bases and J gave up 6 bases; unmatched junction bases: 8. The CDR3 is 14 residues long. The CDR3 protein is CASRKGQGRNGYTF. CDR3 bases: TGTGCCAGCAGGAAGGGACAGGGTAGGAATGGCTACACCTTC.

The J gene is TRBJ1-1, the V gene TRBV27; weak D call: TRBD1 (5 bases). The CDR3 runs 15 residues. Trimming removed 0 bases from V and 5 bases from J, with 13 bases in between. The V gene's germline CDR1 is MNHEY and CDR2 SMNVEV (reference sequence). CDR3 in DNA: TGTGCCAGCAGTTTATCGACGGCGGGGCGGACTGAAGCTTTCTTT. This gives the protein CASSLSTAGRTEAFF.

The genes are TRBV19 and TRBJ1-5; 10 bases agree with TRBD1. The J segment lost 2 bases and the V segment lost 5 bases, leaving 9 bases of the junction unmatched. Germline assignment: CDR1 LNHDA and CDR2 SQIVND (reference sequence). This CDR3 is built from 17 residues. The CDR3 is CASSSPGQGLGNQPQHF. In nucleotides, the CDR3 is TGTGCCAGTAGTTCGCCGGGACAGGGGCTCGGCAATCAGCCCCAGCATTTT.

The chain couples TRBV15 to TRBJ1-4; D call uncertain. V lost 6 bases, J lost 5 bases, and 13 bases lay in between. The CDR3 has 14 residues. CDR1 is LNHNV, CDR2 YYDKDF, per germline (reference sequence). The CDR3 coding sequence is TGTGCCACCAGAGCAGGCAGTTTAAATGAAAAACTGTTTTTT. It specifies CATRAGSLNEKLFF.

V gene TRBV18 combines with J gene TRBJ1-4; D perhaps matches TRBD1 (5 bases). Germline lookup yields CDR1 KGHSH and CDR2 LQKENI. V lost 6 bases and J lost 7, with 12 bases in between. This CDR3 has 13 amino acids. In DNA form, the CDR3 reads TGTGCCAGCTCTCGGGGGAGTGGTGAAAAACTGTTTTTT. It encodes CASSRGSGEKLFF.

J is TRBJ1-2 and V is TRBV25-1; a weak D match, TRBD1 (5 bases). V was shortened by 7 bases and J by 7 bases, with 10 bases between the two germline ends. Germline V gene sequence: CDR1 MGHDK, CDR2 SYGVNS. This CDR3 contains 11 residues. Written as DNA, the CDR3 is TGTGCCAGCAACTGGGGGGGTGGCTACACCTTC. This translates into CASNWGGGYTF.

This clone appeared a single time. The genes are TRBV5-8 and TRBJ1-2, with D tentatively TRBD1 (6 bases). V lost 4 bases and J 5 bases, leaving 15 bases between the germline ends. Germline-derived CDR1 and CDR2 are SGHTS and YDEGEE. This CDR3 has 14 residues. The CDR3 is CASSPRRQAYGYTF. As DNA, the CDR3 is TGTGCCAGCAGCCCCCGGCGACAGGCATATGGCTACACCTTC.

The rearrangement joins TRBV10-1 to TRBJ2-3, with 9 bases identical to TRBD2. V dropped 4 bases and J dropped 2; count of bases not matched to a gene: 4. The length of the CDR3 is 15 residues. Germline V gene data show CDR1 as WNHNN and CDR2 as SYGVQD (reference sequence). The chain's CDR3 is CASSGLAGITDTQYF. Written as DNA, the CDR3 is TGCGCCAGCAGTGGGCTAGCGGGGATCACAGATACGCAGTATTTT.

This rearrangement joins TRBV9 to TRBJ2-5, with no clear D. This CDR3 comprises 13 residues. Germline V CDR1 and CDR2: SGDLS, YYNGEE. The V end was cut by 1 base, the J end by 1 base, with 5 bases between. CDR3 sequence (DNA): TGTGCCAGCAGCGTAAAATCCCAAGAGACCCAGTACTTC. The encoded protein is CASSVKSQETQYF.

V usage is TRBV5-1 and J usage is TRBJ2-3; 8 bases are a match to TRBD2. CDR3 length: 15 residues. J was trimmed by 4 bases and V by 4 bases; bases with no gene match: 8. Per germline, CDR1 SGHRS and CDR2 YFSETQ. CDR3 in amino acids: CASSEAGAKADTQYF. DNA for the CDR3: TGCGCCAGCAGCGAAGCGGGGGCCAAGGCAGATACGCAGTATTTT.

This clone was seen only once. The genes are TRBV27 and TRBJ2-6; D ambiguous. This CDR3 is 19 amino acids long. V dropped 3 bases and J dropped 0 bases, with 18 bases sitting between them. CDR1 is MNHEY, CDR2 SMNVEV, per germline (reference sequence). CDR3 nucleotide sequence: TGTGCCAGCAGTTTGTATAGTCCGGGTAGGAGCTCTGGGGCCAACGTCCTGACTTTC. Protein product: CASSLYSPGRSSGANVLTF. The whole variable domain, filled in from reference TRBV27 and TRBJ2-6, reads EAQVTQNPRYLITVTGKKLTVTCSQNMNHEYMSWYRQDPGLGLRQIYYSMNVEVTDKGDVPEGYKVSRKEKRNFPLILESPSPNQTSLYFCASSLYSPGRSSGANVLTFGAGSRLTVL.

The genes are TRBV4-3 and TRBJ2-1; no definite D call. Germline CDR1 LGHNA, CDR2 YSLEER. The CDR3 totals 13 residues. The ends were cut back, 1 base at V and 7 bases at J, with 8 bases in the middle. CDR3 coding DNA: TGCGCCAGCAGCCAAGGCCGATTAAATGAGCAGTTCTTC. It specifies CASSQGRLNEQFF.

The chain couples TRBV4-1 to TRBJ1-1; possible D gene TRBD1, 5 bases. Germline V gives CDR1 MGHRA, CDR2 YSYEKL. The V end was cut by 3 bases, the J end by 3 bases, with 14 bases between. The CDR3 length is 15 residues. CDR3 in DNA: TGCGCCAGCAGCCAGGGACTAGAAATGCACACTGAAGCTTTCTTT. As protein: CASSQGLEMHTEAFF.

This clone was found once. The chain is built from TRBV27 and TRBJ1-1, with 9 bases matching TRBD1. Germline values: CDR1 MNHEY, CDR2 SMNVEV (reference sequence). The CDR3 sequence is 13 residues long. The V segment lost 5 bases and the J segment 6 bases; nucleotides outside the gene matches: 4. The chain's CDR3 is CASSPGTGSEAFF. CDR3 bases: TGTGCCAGCAGTCCGGGGACAGGGTCTGAAGCTTTCTTT.